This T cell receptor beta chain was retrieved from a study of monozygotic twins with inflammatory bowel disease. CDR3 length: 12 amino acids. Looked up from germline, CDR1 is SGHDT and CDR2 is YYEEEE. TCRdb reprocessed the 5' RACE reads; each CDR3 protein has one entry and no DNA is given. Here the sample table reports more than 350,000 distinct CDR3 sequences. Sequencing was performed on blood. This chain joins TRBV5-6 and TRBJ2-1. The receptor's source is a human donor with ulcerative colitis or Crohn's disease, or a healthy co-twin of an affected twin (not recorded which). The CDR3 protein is CASSSNGNEQFF. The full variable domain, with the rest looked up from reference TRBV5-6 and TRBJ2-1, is DAGVTQSPTHLIKTRGQQVTLRCSPKSGHDTVSWYQQALGQGPQFIFQYYEEEERQRGNFPDRFSGHQFPNYSSELNVNALLLGDSALYLCASSSNGNEQFFGPGTRLTVL.